The 6 T cell receptor beta chains presented below share a single source sample, sequenced in a study of graft-versus-host responses after intestinal transplantation. Graft-derived tissue was subjected to processing to liberate intraepithelial and lamina propria lymphocytes. TCRdb's table, derived via immunoSEQ multiplex PCR, lists solely in-frame clones and lacks some. The sample contains approximately 63,000 clones, about nine tenths of which appear only once. The starting material was ileum tissue, obtained 350 to 400 days after transplant. These receptors came from a human patient who received an intestinal transplant, so some T cells may come from the graft donor.

The V gene is TRBV5-1, the J gene TRBJ2-5, with 9 bases identical to TRBD1. The DNA end is a closer match to TRBJ2-7, so the J assignment may be wrong. Germline assignment: CDR1 SGHRS and CDR2 YFSETQ. This CDR3 spans 15 amino acids. DNA for the CDR3: TGCGCCAGCAGCTCGACAGGGGGGGACACCTACGAGCAGTACTTC. This translates into CASSSTGGDTYEQYF.

As for this clone: Other DNA sequences in this sample translate to the same CDR3. The chain combines TRBV5-1 with TRBJ2-7; tentative D call: TRBD2 (5 bases). V was shortened by 4 bases and J by 3 bases, with 8 bases between the two germline ends. The germline gives CDR1 SGHRS, CDR2 YFSETQ. The CDR3 contains 12 residues. The CDR3 protein is CASSLSGYEQYF. The CDR3 nucleotides are TGCGCCAGCAGCCTGAGCGGCTACGAGCAGTACTTC.

The V call is TRBV4-1, the J call TRBJ2-7; D is undetermined. The V and J ends lost 4 bases and 2 bases respectively, with 9 bases between them. Germline CDR1 and CDR2: MGHRA and YSYEKL. The CDR3 consists of 13 residues. The CDR3 sequence is CASSRQLTYEQYF. In nucleotides, the CDR3 is TGCGCCAGCAGCCGCCAGTTAACCTACGAGCAGTACTTC.

V is TRBV12-5 and J is TRBJ1-5; TRBD1 matches 11 bases. The CDR3 covers 16 residues. V lost 1 base and J lost 5; bases outside the gene matches: 4. Germline CDR1 is LGHNT and CDR2 is FRNRAP. The CDR3 protein is CASGLGLGQGDQPQHF. The CDR3 DNA reads TGTGCTAGTGGTTTGGGTCTGGGACAGGGGGATCAGCCCCAGCATTTT.

This clone occurred once. The V and J genes are TRBV19 and TRBJ1-1; 7 nucleotides agree with TRBD1. The CDR3 sequence is 20 residues long. Germline CDR1 LNHDA, CDR2 SQIVND (reference sequence). V was pared by 4 bases and J by 0 bases, with 20 bases of the junction left unmatched. The CDR3 bases are TGTGCCAGTAGTACCCGCCCAGGGAGGGGGCGTAACGTCTTGAACACTGAAGCTTTCTTT. It specifies CASSTRPGRGRNVLNTEAFF.

This clone was picked up one time. This chain links TRBV7-9 with TRBJ2-6; D is ambiguous. Germline V gene sequence: CDR1 SEHNR, CDR2 FQNEAQ (reference sequence). This CDR3 region has 14 residues. The V end lost 1 base, the J end lost 3 bases, and 4 bases lay between the germline ends. CDR3 loop: CASSLGGGANVLTF. CDR3 nucleotides: TGTGCCAGCAGCTTAGGGGGTGGGGCCAACGTCCTGACTTTC.